This T cell receptor (beta chain) was sequenced for a study of cytomegalovirus exposure and HLA in healthy donors. V shed 4 bases and J 4 bases; nucleotides not matched to a gene: 11. This CDR3 region has 16 residues. Germline V CDR1 and CDR2: SGHRS, YFSETQ. Donors counted as nominally healthy when sampled, yet unrecorded immune exposures were likely. PCR involved 60 Vbeta and 13 Jbeta primers. Sequencing was performed with immunoSEQ multiplex PCR; in TCRdb, only in-frame clones are kept and a portion is missing. This sample carries over 150,000 clones, 80% of them seen once, and the ten largest clones take less than 2.5%.

The genes are TRBV5-1 and TRBJ2-3, with TRBD2 matching 8 bases. Sequencing was done on a sample of PBMCs. The sequence derives from a male donor in good health and CMV-seronegative. For the CDR3, the DNA is TGCGCCAGCAGCCCACCGGGACTAGGGTCTGCAGATACGCAGTATTTT. This encodes CASSPPGLGSADTQYF.